This section outlines one T cell receptor (beta chain) sequence together with its context. Its antigen is currently unknown. This specimen comes from a study of OX40 agonist ivuxolimab in advanced cancers. Study-level findings and limits: At doses 0.1 to 3.0 mg/kg, CD4+ and CD8+ clones expanded.

This CDR3 spans 14 amino acids. Trimming pared 4 bases from V and 5 bases from J, leaving 12 bases between. Germline V CDR1 and CDR2: SGDLS, YYNGEE. Sequencing used immunoSEQ multiplex PCR; TCRdb keeps in-frame clones, though not all of them. Here the sample spans 75,000 to 100,000 clones, around 91% being singletons. The sample consisted of CD4+ or CD8+ T cells sorted from blood, taken in a trial of the OX40 agonist ivuxolimab. This chain joins TRBV9 and TRBJ1-4; a weak D match, TRBD1 (6 bases). The sequence was obtained from an adult with an advanced solid tumor such as melanoma, head and neck, liver or kidney cancer. The CDR3 region has the DNA TGTGCCAGCAGCCGGGGGCAGGAGAATGAAAAACTGTTTTTT. Translating gives CASSRGQENEKLFF.